The 22 T cell receptor beta chains reported below all come from one sample, sequenced in a study of vaccination effects on CD4 cells after COVID-19. The ViraFEST assay expanded antigen-specific CD4+ T cells with viral peptide pools before sequencing. Cultured cells yielded isolated CD4+ T cells after less than 11 days. Two-dose vaccination with either BNT162b2 or mRNA-1273 was given to the participants. These receptors have no identified antigens. Using immunoSEQ multiplex PCR, the repertoire was profiled, and TCRdb retains in-frame clones only, with some absent. The table includes around 30,000 clones, approximately 70% detected once. This specimen was CD4+ T cells from PBMCs cultured with HCoV-229E spike peptides, taken after COVID-19 vaccination. The receptors were sampled from a human donor who received a COVID-19 vaccine.

The chain carries TRBV5-6 and TRBJ2-5, with D possibly matching TRBD1 (6 bases). The germline V gene encodes CDR1 SGHDT and CDR2 YYEEEE. This CDR3 has 14 residues. With 2 bases removed from V and 1 base from J, the gap between germline ends came to 9 bases. CDR3 coding DNA: TGTGCCAGCAGCTTAACAGGGCCCCAAGAGACCCAGTACTTC. The encoded protein is CASSLTGPQETQYF.

The rearrangement joins TRBV20-1 to TRBJ2-1, with TRBD1 identical over 7 bases. This CDR3 spans 16 amino acids. Trimming at V came to 3 bases and at J to 8 bases, leaving 16 bases not matched to a gene. Germline CDR1 DFQATT, CDR2 SNEGSKA (reference sequence). The CDR3 reads CSASRVRTGGNYEQFF. The CDR3 DNA is TGCAGTGCTAGTCGGGTCAGGACAGGTGGCAATTATGAGCAGTTCTTC.

There are a few counts of this clone. The genes are TRBV5-4 and TRBJ1-2; D not certain. Germline CDR1 reads SGHNT; CDR2 reads YYREEE (reference sequence). This CDR3 comprises 14 residues. V shed 0 bases and J shed 0 bases, with 6 bases lying between them. DNA for the CDR3: TGTGCCAGCAGCTTGGCCCGAGCTAACTATGGCTACACCTTC. This codes for CASSLARANYGYTF. Drawing the rest from reference TRBV5-4 and TRBJ1-2, the complete variable domain is ETGVTQSPTHLIKTRGQQVTLRCSSQSGHNTVSWYQQALGQGPQFIFQYYREEENGRGNFPPRFSGLQFPNYSSELNVNALELDDSALYLCASSLARANYGYTFGSGTRLTVV.

This chain joins TRBV15 and TRBJ1-4, with TRBD1 as a possible D gene (6 bases). Per germline, CDR1 LNHNV and CDR2 YYDKDF (reference sequence). The V and J ends lost 2 bases and 2 bases respectively, with 9 bases between them. This CDR3 spans 15 amino acids. CDR3 sequence: CATSRNTGTNEKLFF. The DNA for the CDR3 is TGTGCCACCAGCAGAAATACAGGGACTAATGAAAAACTGTTTTTT.

This clone was counted between two and nine times. J is TRBJ2-7 and V is TRBV6-6, with no clear D. The CDR3 sequence is 11 residues long. Per the germline V gene, CDR1 is MNHNY and CDR2 is SVGAGI (reference sequence). V lost 5 bases to trimming and J lost 12 bases, with 14 bases between them. The chain's CDR3 is CASSPGRVWYF. Here the CDR3 DNA reads TGTGCCAGCAGTCCGGGTCGTGTCTGGTACTTC.

The chain joins TRBV6-5 to TRBJ2-1, with D uncertain. The CDR3 spans 12 residues. Germline V lookup: CDR1 MNHEY, CDR2 SVGAGI. V shed 4 bases and J shed 5 bases, with 6 bases lying between them. CDR3 loop: CASSLGHNEQFF. The CDR3 DNA sequence: TGTGCCAGCAGTTTGGGCCACAATGAGCAGTTCTTC.

The rearrangement joins TRBV2 to TRBJ1-5, with D tentatively TRBD1 (5 bases). V lost 1 base to trimming and J lost 6 bases, with 7 bases between them. CDR1 SNHLY and CDR2 FYNNEI come from the germline V gene. This CDR3 has 13 residues. The CDR3 DNA reads TGTGCCAGCAGTGAAGATGGGGGTCAGCCCCAGCATTTT. This encodes CASSEDGGQPQHF.

The V call is TRBV6-5, the J call TRBJ1-2; D unresolved. Between the trimmed V and J ends, which lost 6 bases and 0 bases, there was a span of 14 bases. This CDR3 comprises 15 residues. Germline CDR1 MNHEY, CDR2 SVGAGI. The CDR3 reads CASRLTGVSNYGYTF. CDR3 nucleotide sequence: TGTGCCAGCAGACTTACCGGGGTCTCTAACTATGGCTACACCTTC.

J is TRBJ2-1 and V is TRBV29-1; 12 bases agree with TRBD1. CDR1 is SQVTM and CDR2 is ANQGSEA in the germline V gene. V lost 7 bases and J lost 7; bases outside the gene matches: 8. The CDR3 is 14 residues long. Here the CDR3 reads CSARGTGGFNEQFF. The CDR3 nucleotides are TGCAGCGCCAGGGGGACAGGGGGCTTTAATGAGCAGTTCTTC.

V usage is TRBV7-7 and J usage is TRBJ2-5; possible D gene TRBD2, 6 bases. The CDR3 is made up of 16 amino acids. Germline values: CDR1 SSHAT, CDR2 FNYEAQ (reference sequence). The V end lost 5 bases, the J end lost 2 bases, and 18 bases lay between the germline ends. The CDR3 DNA reads TGTGCCAGCAGCCCGGGACGACTAGTACAACAAGAGACCCAGTACTTC. This gives the protein CASSPGRLVQQETQYF.

In its sample, this clone was seen once. The gene calls are TRBV5-1 and TRBJ2-6, with D maybe TRBD2 (5 bases). V lost 0 bases and J 0 bases, leaving 7 bases between the germline ends. CDR3 length: 16 amino acids. Germline CDR1 is SGHRS and CDR2 is YFSETQ. The CDR3 DNA is TGCGCCAGCAGCTTGGTACGGGACTCTGGGGCCAACGTCCTGACTTTC. This codes for CASSLVRDSGANVLTF.

This clone has a single count. J is TRBJ1-2 and V is TRBV24-1, with 8 bases that match TRBD1. The CDR3 loop spans 17 amino acids. V was clipped by 12 bases and J by 1 base; unmatched bases: 18. Looked up from germline, CDR1 is KGHDR and CDR2 is SFDVKD. Here the CDR3 reads CAVKPGGGRFYNYGYTF. CDR3 DNA sequence: TGTGCCGTCAAACCAGGGGGCGGCCGATTCTATAACTATGGCTACACCTTC.

J is TRBJ2-2 and V is TRBV9, with D possibly TRBD2 on 5 matching bases. Trimming cost V 4 bases and J 2 bases, with 15 bases left between them. The CDR3 loop spans 16 amino acids. The germline V gene has CDR1 SGDLS and CDR2 YYNGEE. This chain's CDR3 is CASSIGPLDNTGELFF. The CDR3 DNA follows: TGTGCCAGCAGCATTGGACCACTAGACAACACCGGGGAGCTGTTTTTT.

The chain has TRBV11-2 and TRBJ2-7; D assignment may be TRBD1 or TRBD2 (5 bases each). This CDR3 has 14 amino acids. Germline values: CDR1 SGHAT, CDR2 FQNNGV. Trimming left V 1 base short and J 4 bases short, with 11 bases between. The CDR3 is CASSLGGLEYEQYF. The CDR3, as DNA: TGTGCCAGCAGCTTAGGGGGGTTAGAGTACGAGCAGTACTTC.

This rearrangement joins TRBV28 to TRBJ2-7; 10 bases map to TRBD1. Germline trimming cut 4 bases from V and 3 bases from J; bases unmatched to any gene: 3. The CDR3 has 14 residues. The V gene's germline CDR1 is MDHEN and CDR2 SYDVKM. CDR3 nucleotide sequence: TGTGCCAGCAGTTCCGGGACAGGGGACTACGAGCAGTACTTC. Translated: CASSSGTGDYEQYF.

This chain connects TRBV27 to TRBJ1-1; the D gene is possibly TRBD1 (5 bases). Germline V CDR1 and CDR2: MNHEY, SMNVEV (reference sequence). Trimming stripped 8 bases from V and 0 bases from J, with 10 bases between. The CDR3 is 13 residues long. The chain's CDR3 is CASSGGMNTEAFF. As DNA, the CDR3 is TGTGCCAGCTCCGGGGGAATGAACACTGAAGCTTTCTTT.

The rearrangement links TRBV4-1 to TRBJ2-4; 11 bases match TRBD2. The CDR3 spans 16 residues. Looked up from germline, CDR1 is MGHRA and CDR2 is YSYEKL. The J segment lost 6 bases and the V segment lost 4 bases, leaving 8 bases of the junction unmatched. The CDR3 spells CASSPYHSGRGNIQYF. CDR3 bases: TGCGCCAGCAGCCCCTACCATAGCGGGAGGGGAAACATTCAGTACTTC.

J is TRBJ2-1 and V is TRBV5-1; D may be TRBD1 (6 bases). The germline V and J ends were trimmed by 4 bases and 6 bases, with 17 bases remaining between them. Germline-derived CDR1 and CDR2 are SGHRS and YFSETQ. The CDR3 consists of 15 residues. The CDR3 sequence is CASSQGHGQRNEQFF. CDR3 sequence (DNA): TGCGCCAGCAGCCAGGGCCACGGACAGCGCAATGAGCAGTTCTTC.

For the CDR3, the DNA is TGTGCCTGGAGCGTGCCGGGACTAGCCCGCCGGGGCGAGCAGTACTTC. Residues: CAWSVPGLARRGEQYF. The chain uses TRBV30 and TRBJ2-7; TRBD2 matches at 9 bases. Germline loops: CDR1 GTSNPN, CDR2 SVGIG (reference sequence). Trimming removed 3 bases from V and 6 bases from J; junction bases left unmatched: 15. This CDR3 has 16 residues.

V and J are TRBV11-2 and TRBJ2-5; no clear D. Trimming left V 5 bases short and J 1 base short, with 20 bases between. The CDR3 length is 17 residues. The germline V gene encodes CDR1 SGHAT and CDR2 FQNNGV. CDR3 protein: CASSPFSVQRLQETQYF. CDR3 bases: TGTGCCAGCAGCCCCTTTTCGGTACAGAGACTCCAAGAGACCCAGTACTTC.

This rearrangement joins TRBV5-5 to TRBJ2-1; D ambiguous. This CDR3 spans 12 amino acids. Trimming stripped 4 bases from V and 5 bases from J, with 7 bases between. Looked up from germline, CDR1 is SGHKS and CDR2 is YYEKEE (reference sequence). This CDR3 is CASSQDHNEQFF. CDR3 in DNA: TGTGCCAGCAGCCAGGATCACAATGAGCAGTTCTTC. The variable domain in full, with the rest retrieved from reference TRBV5-5 and TRBJ2-1, is DAGVTQSPTHLIKTRGQQVTLRCSPISGHKSVSWYQQVLGQGPQFIFQYYEKEERGRGNFPDRFSARQFPNYSSELNVNALLLGDSALYLCASSQDHNEQFFGPGTRLTVL.

This clone was detected once. The chain carries TRBV18 and TRBJ1-5, with TRBD1 matching over 7 bases. Germline V gene data show CDR1 as KGHSH and CDR2 as LQKENI. CDR3 length: 15 amino acids. V dropped 3 bases and J dropped 3; count of bases not matched to a gene: 5. CDR3 in amino acids: CASSPQGGANQPQHF. The CDR3 DNA reads as TGTGCCAGCTCACCCCAGGGGGGGGCCAATCAGCCCCAGCATTTT.